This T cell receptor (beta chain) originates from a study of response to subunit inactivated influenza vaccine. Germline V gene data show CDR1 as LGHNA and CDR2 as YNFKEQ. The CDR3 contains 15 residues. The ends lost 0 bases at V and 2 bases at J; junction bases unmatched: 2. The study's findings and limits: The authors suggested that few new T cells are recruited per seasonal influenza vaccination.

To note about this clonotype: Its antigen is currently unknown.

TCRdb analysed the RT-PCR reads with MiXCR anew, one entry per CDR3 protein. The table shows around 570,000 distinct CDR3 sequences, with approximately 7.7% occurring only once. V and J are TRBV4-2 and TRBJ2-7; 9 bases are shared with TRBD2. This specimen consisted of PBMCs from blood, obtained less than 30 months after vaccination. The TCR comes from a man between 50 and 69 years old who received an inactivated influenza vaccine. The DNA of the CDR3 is TGTGCCAGCAGCCAAGAACTAGCGGGTACCTACGAGCAGTACTTC. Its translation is CASSQELAGTYEQYF.